One TCR beta chain is described in this entry. This sample was taken from a study of T cell changes during pregnancy in multiple sclerosis. The CDR3 has 15 residues. Trimming left V 0 bases short and J 4 bases short, with 10 bases between. In germline, CDR1 is SGDLS, CDR2 YYNGEE. The method was immunoSEQ multiplex PCR; TCRdb's version includes in-frame clones alone and lacks a portion of them. The repertoire consists of around 73,000 clones, with approximately 92% occurring once and the leading ten covering roughly 2.8%. Sample: peripheral blood, taken in the third trimester of pregnancy. The V and J genes are TRBV9 and TRBJ2-2; D is unresolved. This clonotype was sampled from a female donor in good health, enrolled as a control in a pregnancy study. The CDR3 bases are TGTGCCAGCAGCGTAGGTCAGGCCACCACCGGGGAGCTGTTTTTT. The encoded protein is CASSVGQATTGELFF.